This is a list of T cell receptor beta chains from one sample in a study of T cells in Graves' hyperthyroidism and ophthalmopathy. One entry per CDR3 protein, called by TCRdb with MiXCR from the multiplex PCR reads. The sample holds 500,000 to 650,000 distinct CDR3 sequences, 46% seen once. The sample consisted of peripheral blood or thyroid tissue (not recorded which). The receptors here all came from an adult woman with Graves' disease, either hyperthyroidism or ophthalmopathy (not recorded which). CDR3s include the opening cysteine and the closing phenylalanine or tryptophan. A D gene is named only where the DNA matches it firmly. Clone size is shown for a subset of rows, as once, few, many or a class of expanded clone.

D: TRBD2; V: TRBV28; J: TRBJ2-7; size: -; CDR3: CATCGLAREQYF; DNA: TGTGCCACATGCGGACTAGCGCGGGAGCAGTACTTC
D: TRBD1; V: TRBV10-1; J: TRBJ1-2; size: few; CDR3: CASSGDRDQGYTF; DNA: TGCGCCAGCAGTGGGGACAGGGATCAAGGCTACACCTTC
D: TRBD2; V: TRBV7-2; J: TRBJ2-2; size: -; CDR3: CASSSLAGVWRGGELFF; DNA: TGTGCCAGCAGCTCCTTAGCGGGAGTTTGGCGAGGCGGGGAGCTGTTTTTT
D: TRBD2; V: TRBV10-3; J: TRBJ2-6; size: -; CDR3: CAIRGTSGSDGANVLTF; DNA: TGTGCCATCAGGGGGACTAGCGGGTCTGATGGGGCCAACGTCCTGACTTTC
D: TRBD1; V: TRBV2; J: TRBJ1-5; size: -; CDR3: CASSGYAQQGPQPQHF; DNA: TGTGCCAGCAGTGGATACGCCCAACAGGGGCCTCAGCCCCAGCATTTT
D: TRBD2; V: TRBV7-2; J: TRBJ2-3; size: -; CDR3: CASSLGTSGSVSTDTQYF; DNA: TGTGCCAGCAGCCTAGGGACTAGCGGGAGTGTCAGCACAGATACGCAGTATTTT
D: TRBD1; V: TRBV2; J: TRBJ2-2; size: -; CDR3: CASSYTTPGQGFGELFF; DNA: TGTGCCAGCAGCTACACTACTCCGGGACAGGGGTTCGGGGAGCTGTTTTTT
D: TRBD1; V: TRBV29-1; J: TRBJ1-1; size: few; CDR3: CSVSTGMNTEAFF; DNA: TGCAGCGTCTCGACAGGGATGAACACTGAAGCTTTCTTT
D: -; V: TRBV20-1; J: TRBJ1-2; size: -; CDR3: CSARPSRGDIYGYTF; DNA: TGCAGTGCTAGACCAAGCAGAGGGGACATCTATGGCTACACCTTC
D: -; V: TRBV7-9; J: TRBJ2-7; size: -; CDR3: CASSPTGTETYEQYF; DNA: TGTGCCAGCAGCCCCACCGGGACCGAAACTTACGAGCAGTACTTC
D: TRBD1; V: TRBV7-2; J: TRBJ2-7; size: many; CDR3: CASSLGDRSIYEQYF; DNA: TGTGCCAGCAGCTTAGGGGACAGGAGCATCTACGAGCAGTACTTC